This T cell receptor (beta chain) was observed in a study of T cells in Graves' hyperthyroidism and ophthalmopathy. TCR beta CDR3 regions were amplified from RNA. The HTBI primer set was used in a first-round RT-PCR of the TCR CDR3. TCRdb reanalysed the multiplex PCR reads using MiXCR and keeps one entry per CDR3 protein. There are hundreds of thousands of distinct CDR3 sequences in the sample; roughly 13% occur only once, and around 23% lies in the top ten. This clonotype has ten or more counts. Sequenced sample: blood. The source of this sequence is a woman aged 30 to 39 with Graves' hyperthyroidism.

CDR3 residues: CASSERGIGYTF. The CDR3 DNA reads TGTGCCAGCAGTGAGCGAGGGATCGGCTACACCTTC. The chain recombines TRBV6-1 with TRBJ1-2; D is unclear. The CDR3 runs 12 residues. Germline CDR1 MNHNS, CDR2 SASEGT. Trimming left V 3 bases short and J 8 bases short, with 10 bases between.